Sequencing of this T cell receptor (beta chain) was carried out in a study of blood T cell repertoires in COVID-19. Some clones are missing from TCRdb's copy, which holds only in-frame ones; the method was immunoSEQ multiplex PCR. The table records about 130,000 clones, 87% of them present only once. With 5 bases clipped from V and 8 bases from J, the junction kept 2 bases outside the gene matches. The CDR3 loop spans 12 amino acids. Germline V gene lookup returns CDR1 SGHNT and CDR2 YENEEA. Sequences were obtained from peripheral blood. The source is a man between 45 and 60 years old with active COVID-19. V and J are TRBV11-3 and TRBJ1-4; 7 bases align to TRBD1. The DNA for the CDR3 is TGTGCCAGCAGCCAGGGGGAAGAAAAACTGTTTTTT. Translating it yields CASSQGEEKLFF.